The 7 T cell receptor beta chains given below trace back to one sample, sequenced in a study of T cell responses to AZD1222 COVID-19 vaccine. Measured with immunoSEQ multiplex PCR; TCRdb has only the in-frame clones, and not every one. The table shows tens of thousands of clones, with around 90% occurring only once. The sequences come from peripheral blood, collected 28 days after the second AZD1222 dose. Receptor source: an adult who received the AZD1222 COVID-19 vaccine.

This clone was seen only once. The genes are TRBV28 and TRBJ2-1; 11 bases map to TRBD2. This CDR3 contains 15 residues. J gave up 6 bases and V 5 bases, and 6 bases lay outside the gene matches. Germline assignment: CDR1 MDHEN and CDR2 SYDVKM. The CDR3 here is CASSLTGTSGNEQFF. In DNA, the CDR3 is TGTGCCAGCAGTCTAACCGGGACTAGCGGCAATGAGCAGTTCTTC. The variable domain in full, completed from reference TRBV28 and TRBJ2-1, reads DVKVTQSSRYLVKRTGEKVFLECVQDMDHENMFWYRQDPGLGLRLIYFSYDVKMKEKGDIPEGYSVSREKKERFSLILESASTNQTSMYLCASSLTGTSGNEQFFGPGTRLTVL.

The V and J genes are TRBV6-2 or TRBV6-3 and TRBJ1-1; D may be TRBD1 (6 bases). V shed 1 base and J shed 6 bases, with 15 bases lying between them. The CDR3 has 15 amino acids. Germline CDR1 MNHEY, CDR2 SVGEGT. CDR3 DNA sequence: TGTGCCAGCAGTTACTATGGGGGGGCGGCCTCTGAAGCTTTCTTT. Translation gives CASSYYGGAASEAFF.

The chain recombines TRBV12-3 or TRBV12-4 with TRBJ2-1; perhaps TRBD2 as D (5 bases). Deletions cut 6 bases from V and 8 bases from J, with 11 bases between. The CDR3 length is 12 residues. CDR3 residues: CASSLVGDEQFF. For the CDR3, the DNA is TGTGCCAGCAGCCTAGTCGGGGATGAGCAGTTCTTC.

Notes on this clone: At one end the junction does not follow the germline gene, possibly because of a read error. The J gene is TRBJ1-1, the V gene TRBV29-1; the D is unclear. Germline CDR1 is SQVTM and CDR2 is ANQGSEA. The CDR3 length is 8 residues. CDR3 region: CSVDGPGF. The CDR3 DNA sequence: TGCAGCGTTGATGGGCCCGGCTTT. Variable domain in full (rest from reference TRBV29-1 and TRBJ1-1): SAVISQKPSRDICQRGTSLTIQCQVDSQVTMMFWYRQQPGQSLTLIATANQGSEATYESGFVIDKFPISRPNLTFSTLTVSNMSPEDSSIYLCSVDGPGFGQGTRLTVV.

The gene calls are TRBV5-1 and TRBJ1-6; D is ambiguous. Trimming pared 0 bases from V and 0 bases from J, leaving 13 bases between. Germline V CDR1 and CDR2: SGHRS, YFSETQ. The CDR3 runs 18 residues. The CDR3 region has the DNA TGCGCCAGCAGCTTGGCCCAAGGACCGGGCTCCTATAATTCACCCCTCCACTTT. Amino acids: CASSLAQGPGSYNSPLHF.

The genes are TRBV9 and TRBJ1-1; D is uncertain. Between the trimmed V and J ends, which lost 4 bases and 5 bases, there was a span of 15 bases. There are 14 residues in the CDR3. Germline CDR1 SGDLS, CDR2 YYNGEE. DNA for the CDR3: TGTGCCAGCAGCTCCCAGGCCGTAGAAACTGAAGCTTTCTTT. Translation: CASSSQAVETEAFF.

This chain links TRBV28 with TRBJ2-3; the D gene is possibly TRBD2 (5 bases). V was trimmed by 5 bases and J by 2 bases, leaving 11 bases between them. The germline CDR1 and CDR2 sequences are MDHEN and SYDVKM. The CDR3 runs to 14 residues. Written as DNA, the CDR3 is TGTGCCAGCAGTCCGAGCGGAAACACAGATACGCAGTATTTT. It codes for CASSPSGNTDTQYF. The whole variable domain, remainder taken from reference TRBV28 and TRBJ2-3, is DVKVTQSSRYLVKRTGEKVFLECVQDMDHENMFWYRQDPGLGLRLIYFSYDVKMKEKGDIPEGYSVSREKKERFSLILESASTNQTSMYLCASSPSGNTDTQYFGPGTRLTVL.